Each of the 13 T cell receptor beta chains below was sequenced from the same sample in a study of shared clonotypes between healthy human individuals. Positively selected for CCR7, the CD45RO-negative cells used as naive CD8 cells excluded terminally differentiated effector memory CD45RA+ cells. Data came from immunoSEQ multiplex PCR; TCRdb stores just in-frame clones and leaves some out. The sample carries around 2,000,000 clones, under 95% recorded once. The specimen was naive CD8+ T cells from PBMCs. The receptors come from a man aged 18 to 30 in good health. Some clones in this sample may be carry-over from other donors' samples.

V and J are TRBV20-1 and TRBJ2-7; D is undetermined. V lost 5 bases to trimming and J lost 6 bases, with 11 bases between them. CDR3 length equals 11 residues. Looked up from germline, CDR1 is DFQATT and CDR2 is SNEGSKA (reference sequence). CDR3 sequence (DNA): TGCAGTGCTGACAATTTCGGCGAGCAGTACTTC. Its translation: CSADNFGEQYF.

In DNA form, the CDR3 reads TGTGCCAGCAGCTTAACGTATGGCACGAACACTGAAGCTTTCTTT. As protein: CASSLTYGTNTEAFF. The V call is TRBV7-3, the J call TRBJ1-1; D is ambiguous. V was clipped by 0 bases and J by 1 base, with 9 bases between them. CDR1 is SGHTA and CDR2 is FQGTGA in the germline V gene. There are 15 residues in the CDR3.

Written as DNA, the CDR3 is TGTGCCAGCAGCCATGGACTTAACTCCTACAATGAGCAGTTCTTC. This encodes CASSHGLNSYNEQFF. The chain combines TRBV11-2 with TRBJ2-1, with a possible D match to TRBD2 (5 bases). V dropped 5 bases and J dropped 0 bases, with 11 bases sitting between them. Germline V CDR1 and CDR2: SGHAT, FQNNGV. The CDR3 totals 15 residues.

A few counts support this clone. CDR3 loop: CAISSGNTEAFF. In DNA form, the CDR3 reads TGTGCCATCAGTTCCGGGAACACTGAAGCTTTCTTT. The J gene is TRBJ1-1, the V gene TRBV10-3; D unresolved. This CDR3 has 12 residues. The ends were cut back, 5 bases at V and 1 base at J, with 5 bases in the middle. Germline V gene lookup returns CDR1 ENHRY and CDR2 SYGVKD.

This rearrangement joins TRBV27 to TRBJ1-2, with D possibly being TRBD1 (6 bases). This CDR3 has 15 residues. With 5 bases removed from V and 4 bases from J, the gap between germline ends came to 17 bases. The germline gives CDR1 MNHEY, CDR2 SMNVEV (reference sequence). The CDR3 sequence: CASSPSRTAAYGYTF. The CDR3 nucleotides read TGTGCCAGCAGTCCCTCTCGGACAGCTGCCTATGGCTACACCTTC.

The chain has TRBV28 and TRBJ2-4; D is possibly TRBD1 or TRBD2 (5 bases each). In germline, CDR1 is MDHEN, CDR2 SYDVKM. The CDR3 has 17 amino acids. V was shortened by 2 bases and J by 4 bases, with 18 bases between the two germline ends. CDR3 nucleotide sequence: TGTGCCAGCAGTTTAAATAGTCGGTGGGGGTTAAAAAACATTCAGTACTTC. This gives the protein CASSLNSRWGLKNIQYF.

This rearrangement joins TRBV5-4 to TRBJ1-6; the match to TRBD1 covers 10 bases. Per the germline V gene, CDR1 is SGHNT and CDR2 is YYREEE (reference sequence). J lost 9 bases, V lost 4 bases, and 4 bases had no gene match. CDR3 length: 14 residues. The CDR3 reads CASSDRGHGSPLHF. The CDR3 DNA sequence: TGTGCCAGCAGCGACAGGGGGCACGGTTCACCCCTCCACTTT.

V gene TRBV7-3 combines with J gene TRBJ2-1; 9 nucleotides match TRBD2. Germline V gives CDR1 SGHTA, CDR2 FQGTGA. Unmatched junction bases numbered 8, after V lost 5 bases and J lost 3 bases. CDR3 length equals 16 residues. The CDR3 region is CASSPLSGSGYNEQFF. The CDR3 DNA reads as TGTGCCAGCAGCCCACTTAGCGGGAGTGGCTACAATGAGCAGTTCTTC.

This clone was counted once. The chain is built from TRBV2 and TRBJ2-1; D is unresolved. This CDR3 region has 12 residues. Germline values: CDR1 SNHLY, CDR2 FYNNEI. Between the trimmed V and J ends, which lost 2 bases and 9 bases, there was a span of 8 bases. The CDR3 sequence is CASSEMATEQFF. The CDR3 DNA is TGTGCCAGCAGTGAAATGGCAACTGAGCAGTTCTTC.

This chain links TRBV9 with TRBJ2-7; D remains ambiguous. This CDR3 region has 15 residues. V gave up 3 bases and J gave up 4 bases, with 17 bases separating them. The V gene's germline CDR1 is SGDLS and CDR2 YYNGEE. CDR3 sequence reads: CASSASSKVYYEQYF. CDR3 sequence (DNA): TGTGCCAGCAGCGCGTCTTCGAAGGTTTATTACGAGCAGTACTTC.

V and J are TRBV9 and TRBJ1-2; a weak D match, TRBD1 (6 bases). Germline CDR1 SGDLS, CDR2 YYNGEE. V gave up 4 bases and J gave up 13 bases, with 14 bases separating them. The CDR3 contains 11 residues. Written as DNA, the CDR3 is TGTGCCAGCAGCCAGGGACATCCGTCCACCTTC. Residues: CASSQGHPSTF.

The rearrangement links TRBV7-2 to TRBJ2-2, with unresolved D. CDR3 size: 15 residues. Per germline, CDR1 SGHTA and CDR2 FQGNSA. The V end lost 1 base, the J end lost 4 bases, and 10 bases lay between the germline ends. CDR3 DNA: TGTGCCAGCAGCTTAGTCGGCTCGGTCACCGGGGAGCTGTTTTTT. Protein product: CASSLVGSVTGELFF.

V usage is TRBV9 and J usage is TRBJ2-7; 9 bases are shared with TRBD1. J was trimmed by 5 bases and V by 3 bases; bases with no gene match: 6. This CDR3 comprises 14 residues. CDR1 is SGDLS, CDR2 YYNGEE, per germline. In DNA form, the CDR3 reads TGTGCCAGCAGCGACGGACAGGGGTACCACGAGCAGTACTTC. Protein sequence: CASSDGQGYHEQYF. Full variable domain (missing parts from reference TRBV9 and TRBJ2-7): DSGVTQTPKHLITATGQRVTLRCSPRSGDLSVYWYQQSLDQGLQFLIQYYNGEERAKGNILERFSAQQFPDLHSELNLSSLELGDSALYFCASSDGQGYHEQYFGPGTRLTVT.